The rows below give T cell receptor beta chains drawn from one sample of a study of blood T cell repertoires in COVID-19. Profiled with immunoSEQ multiplex PCR; TCRdb holds only in-frame clones, not every one. The table includes 150,000 or so clones, roughly 80% detected once. The source material was PBMCs or T cells enriched from blood (not recorded which). Receptor source: a man in his fifties or sixties who had recovered from COVID-19. CDR3s include the opening cysteine and the closing phenylalanine or tryptophan. Fields, in order: J gene, V gene, clone size, D gene, CDR3 protein, CDR3 DNA. The D gene is left open where the match is weak. Only part of the rows carry a size: once, few, many, or a class if the clone is expanded.

J gene: TRBJ2-5; V gene: TRBV30; clone size: -; D gene: -; CDR3 protein: CAQGQGGETQYF; CDR3 DNA: TGTGCCCAGGGGCAGGGCGGAGAGACCCAGTACTTC
J gene: TRBJ1-4; V gene: TRBV18; clone size: -; D gene: -; CDR3 protein: CASSDTGSEKLFF; CDR3 DNA: TGTGCCAGCTCGGACACAGGGAGTGAAAAACTGTTTTTT
J gene: TRBJ1-5; V gene: TRBV3-1/TRBV3-2; clone size: few; D gene: TRBD1; CDR3 protein: CASRGTGLNQPQHF; CDR3 DNA: TGTGCCAGCAGGGGGACAGGCCTCAATCAGCCCCAGCATTTT
J gene: TRBJ2-7; V gene: TRBV11-1; clone size: -; D gene: TRBD1; CDR3 protein: CASSSGGTGGHEQYF; CDR3 DNA: TGTGCCAGCAGCTCAGGGGGGACAGGGGGCCACGAGCAGTACTTC
J gene: TRBJ2-2; V gene: TRBV5-5; clone size: -; D gene: -; CDR3 protein: CASSLIRGTNTGELFF; CDR3 DNA: TGTGCCAGCAGCTTGATTAGGGGAACGAACACCGGGGAGCTGTTTTTT
J gene: TRBJ1-4; V gene: TRBV2; clone size: -; D gene: -; CDR3 protein: CASSRMEKLFF; CDR3 DNA: TGTGCCAGCAGCAGGATGGAAAAACTGTTTTTT
J gene: TRBJ2-7; V gene: TRBV3-1/TRBV3-2; clone size: -; D gene: TRBD1; CDR3 protein: CASSQPDRGEQYF; CDR3 DNA: TGTGCCAGCAGCCAACCCGACAGGGGCGAGCAGTACTTC
J gene: TRBJ1-6; V gene: TRBV5-5; clone size: -; D gene: -; CDR3 protein: CASTNPGLYNSPLHF; CDR3 DNA: TGTGCCAGCACCAATCCCGGACTATATAATTCACCCCTCCACTTT
J gene: TRBJ2-2; V gene: TRBV9; clone size: many; D gene: -; CDR3 protein: CASSVGLRGQEELFF; CDR3 DNA: TGTGCCAGCAGCGTAGGATTGAGAGGGCAAGAGGAGCTGTTTTTT
J gene: TRBJ2-7; V gene: TRBV7-9; clone size: -; D gene: TRBD1; CDR3 protein: CASSLARTGSYEQYF; CDR3 DNA: TGTGCCAGCAGCTTAGCGAGGACAGGGTCCTACGAGCAGTACTTC
J gene: TRBJ1-6; V gene: TRBV7-2; clone size: few; D gene: -; CDR3 protein: CASSLLGSSYNSPLHF; CDR3 DNA: TGTGCCAGCAGCTTATTAGGGAGCTCCTATAATTCACCCCTCCACTTT
J gene: TRBJ1-1; V gene: TRBV20-1; clone size: -; D gene: -; CDR3 protein: CSASPWNTEAFF; CDR3 DNA: TGCAGTGCTAGTCCGTGGAACACTGAAGCTTTCTTT
J gene: TRBJ2-6; V gene: TRBV5-4; clone size: -; D gene: -; CDR3 protein: CASSSGGFGANVLTF; CDR3 DNA: TGTGCCAGCAGCTCAGGGGGGTTTGGGGCCAACGTCCTGACTTTC
J gene: TRBJ1-6; V gene: TRBV5-4; clone size: -; D gene: -; CDR3 protein: CASSQTGYSPLHF; CDR3 DNA: TGTGCCAGCAGCCAAACAGGGTATTCACCCCTCCACTTT
J gene: TRBJ2-1; V gene: TRBV6-2/TRBV6-3; clone size: -; D gene: TRBD2; CDR3 protein: CASSYPGLAGDYEQFF; CDR3 DNA: TGTGCCAGCAGTTACCCCGGACTAGCGGGGGACTATGAGCAGTTCTTC
J gene: TRBJ2-5; V gene: TRBV12-3/TRBV12-4; clone size: -; D gene: -; CDR3 protein: CASSLQGMETQYF; CDR3 DNA: TGTGCCAGCAGTTTACAGGGGATGGAGACCCAGTACTTC
J gene: TRBJ1-6; V gene: TRBV3-1/TRBV3-2; clone size: -; D gene: -; CDR3 protein: CASSHDLGGLNSPLHF; CDR3 DNA: TGTGCCAGCAGCCACGATCTGGGGGGGCTGAATTCACCCCTCCACTTT
J gene: TRBJ2-3; V gene: TRBV6-5; clone size: -; D gene: -; CDR3 protein: CASSLALSTDTQYF; CDR3 DNA: TGTGCCAGCAGCCTCGCCTTGAGTACAGATACGCAGTATTTT
J gene: TRBJ2-1; V gene: TRBV5-1; clone size: -; D gene: -; CDR3 protein: CASSRPTGDEQFF; CDR3 DNA: TGCGCCAGCAGTCGCCCGACCGGGGATGAGCAGTTCTTC
J gene: TRBJ2-5; V gene: TRBV9; clone size: few; D gene: -; CDR3 protein: CASSVGKGNQETQYF; CDR3 DNA: TGTGCCAGCAGCGTAGGGAAGGGGAACCAAGAGACCCAGTACTTC
J gene: TRBJ1-6; V gene: TRBV5-8; clone size: -; D gene: -; CDR3 protein: CASSLTGNSPLHF; CDR3 DNA: TGTGCCAGCAGCTTGACAGGCAATTCACCCCTCCACTTT
J gene: TRBJ2-7; V gene: TRBV6-4; clone size: -; D gene: TRBD2; CDR3 protein: CASSELAGGIYEQYF; CDR3 DNA: TGTGCCAGCAGTGAGTTGGCGGGGGGGATCTACGAGCAGTACTTC
J gene: TRBJ2-5; V gene: TRBV7-9; clone size: -; D gene: TRBD2; CDR3 protein: CASSLGLAGSGTQYF; CDR3 DNA: TGTGCCAGCAGCTTAGGGCTAGCGGGGTCGGGGACCCAGTACTTC
J gene: TRBJ2-5; V gene: TRBV19; clone size: -; D gene: -; CDR3 protein: CASNFRDKQETQYF; CDR3 DNA: TGTGCCAGTAACTTCCGGGACAAACAAGAGACCCAGTACTTC
J gene: TRBJ1-1; V gene: TRBV12-3/TRBV12-4; clone size: -; D gene: -; CDR3 protein: CASSQQGRAFF; CDR3 DNA: TGTGCCAGCAGTCAGCAGGGGCGGGCTTTCTTT
J gene: TRBJ2-7; V gene: TRBV7-3; clone size: few; D gene: TRBD1; CDR3 protein: CASSSQPGTGNEQYF; CDR3 DNA: TGTGCCAGCAGCTCCCAACCCGGGACAGGGAACGAGCAGTACTTC
J gene: TRBJ1-5; V gene: TRBV9; clone size: once; D gene: -; CDR3 protein: CASSGDGSNQPQHF; CDR3 DNA: TGTGCCAGCAGCGGCGACGGGAGCAATCAGCCCCAGCATTTT
J gene: TRBJ2-5; V gene: TRBV19; clone size: few; D gene: -; CDR3 protein: CASSIGAEGTQYF; CDR3 DNA: TGTGCCAGTAGTATCGGGGCGGAGGGGACCCAGTACTTC
J gene: TRBJ1-2; V gene: TRBV27; clone size: -; D gene: TRBD1; CDR3 protein: CASSLGTGYGYTF; CDR3 DNA: TGTGCCAGCAGTCTCGGGACAGGTTATGGCTACACCTTC
J gene: TRBJ2-5; V gene: TRBV10-3; clone size: -; D gene: -; CDR3 protein: CAIRQTGAQETQYF; CDR3 DNA: TGTGCCATCAGGCAGACAGGTGCACAAGAGACCCAGTACTTC
J gene: TRBJ2-7; V gene: TRBV6-6; clone size: once; D gene: -; CDR3 protein: CASSLDSYEQYF; CDR3 DNA: TGTGCCAGCAGCCTGGACAGCTACGAGCAGTACTTC
J gene: TRBJ2-6; V gene: TRBV7-9; clone size: -; D gene: TRBD1; CDR3 protein: CASSLGDRGTGANVLTF; CDR3 DNA: TGTGCCAGCAGCTTAGGGGACAGGGGAACTGGGGCCAACGTCCTGACTTTC